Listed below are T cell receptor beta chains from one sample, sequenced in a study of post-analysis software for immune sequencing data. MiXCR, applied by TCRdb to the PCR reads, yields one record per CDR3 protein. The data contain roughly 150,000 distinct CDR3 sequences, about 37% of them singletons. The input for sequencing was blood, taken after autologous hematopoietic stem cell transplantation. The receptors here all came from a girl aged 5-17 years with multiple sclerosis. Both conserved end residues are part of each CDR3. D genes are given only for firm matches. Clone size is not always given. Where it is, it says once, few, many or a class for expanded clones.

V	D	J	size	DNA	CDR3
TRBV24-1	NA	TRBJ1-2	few	TGTGCCACCAGTCTGGGCGGGGGCTATGGCTACACCTTC	CATSLGGGYGYTF
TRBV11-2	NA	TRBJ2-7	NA	TGTGCCAGCAGCTTAGGTAGCGCCCCTGGCAATGAGCAGTACTTC	CASSLGSAPGNEQYF
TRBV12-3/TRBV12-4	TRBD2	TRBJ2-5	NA	TGTGCCAGCAGTTGGGCGGGAGAACAAGAGACCCAGTACTTC	CASSWAGEQETQYF
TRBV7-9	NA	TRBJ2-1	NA	TGTGCCAGCAGCTTCGCGGCTAGCCGGCTTGAGCAGTTCTTC	CASSFAASRLEQFF
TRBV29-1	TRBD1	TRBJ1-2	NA	TGCAGCGTTGAAGGCAGGGGACAGCGAACCTATGGCTACACCTTC	CSVEGRGQRTYGYTF
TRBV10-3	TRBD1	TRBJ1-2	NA	TGTGCCATCAGTGATACCTTGGGACAGGGAGGTGGCTACACCTTC	CAISDTLGQGGGYTF
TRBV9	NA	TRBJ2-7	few	TGTGCCAGCAGCGTAGGACCCGATCTTTCCTACGAGCAGTACTTC	CASSVGPDLSYEQYF
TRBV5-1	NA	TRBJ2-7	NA	TGCGCCAGCAGCTTGGCGGACAAGTACGAGCAGTACTTC	CASSLADKYEQYF
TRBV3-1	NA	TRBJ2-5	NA	TGTGCCAGCAGACCAACCCAGCTAGAGACCCAGTACTTC	CASRPTQLETQYF
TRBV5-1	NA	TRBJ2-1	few	TGCGCCAGCAGCTCCCTACCGAATGAGCAGTTCTTC	CASSSLPNEQFF
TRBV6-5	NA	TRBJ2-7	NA	TGTGCCAGCAGTCCCACTCTGGACTCCTACGAGCAGTACTTC	CASSPTLDSYEQYF
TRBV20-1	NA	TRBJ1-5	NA	TGCAGTGCTTTGCACGGGCCGATAAATCAGCCCCAGCATTTT	CSALHGPINQPQHF
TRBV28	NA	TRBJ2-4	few	TGTGCCAGCAGTTTAATGATTGGAGGGAAACGAGCCAAAAACATTCAGTACTTC	CASSLMIGGKRAKNIQYF
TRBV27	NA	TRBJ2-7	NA	TGTGCCGGGACATACTCCTACGAGCAGTACTTC	CAGTYSYEQYF
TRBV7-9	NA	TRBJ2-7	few	TGTGCCAGCAGCCCCGGGGGCTCCTACGAGCAGTACTTC	CASSPGGSYEQYF
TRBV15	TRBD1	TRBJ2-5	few	TGTGCCACCAGCAGAGATTGGACAGGGCAGACCCAGTACTTC	CATSRDWTGQTQYF
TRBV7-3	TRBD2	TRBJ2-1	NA	TGTGCCAACAGCCAAATAGGACTAGCGGGAAAGTATGAGCAGTTCTTC	CANSQIGLAGKYEQFF
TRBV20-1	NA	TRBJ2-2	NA	TGCAGTGCTAGAGATCAGGGGAGGACCGGGGAGCTGTTTTTT	CSARDQGRTGELFF
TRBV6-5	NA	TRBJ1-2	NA	TGTGCCAGCAGTTACCCCGGGACGCCTAACTATGGCTACACCTTC	CASSYPGTPNYGYTF
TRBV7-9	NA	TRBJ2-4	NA	TGTGCCAGCACCGACTCTCTTGAGCAGTACTTC	CASTDSLEQYF
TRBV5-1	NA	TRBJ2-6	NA	TGCGCCAGCAGCTTAAATCAACAGTCGCCATTCTCTGGGGCCAACGTCCTGACTTTC	CASSLNQQSPFSGANVLTF
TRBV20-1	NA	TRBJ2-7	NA	TGCAGTGCTAGTAAAGGGGCTCTCGACGAGCAGTACTTC	CSASKGALDEQYF
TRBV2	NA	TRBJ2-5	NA	TGTGCCAGCAGCGCTCAACAAGAGACCCAGTACTTC	CASSAQQETQYF
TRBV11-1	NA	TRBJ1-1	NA	TGTGCCAGCAGCAGCCGGTCCCCGAACACTGAAGCTTTCTTT	CASSSRSPNTEAFF
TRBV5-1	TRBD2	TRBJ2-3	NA	TGCGCCAGCGGCCGGCTAGCGGGAGGCACAGATACGCAGTATTTT	CASGRLAGGTDTQYF
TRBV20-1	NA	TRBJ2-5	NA	TGCAGTGCTTCAGGGTACCAAGAGACCCAGTACTTC	CSASGYQETQYF
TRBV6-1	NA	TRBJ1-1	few	TGTGCCAGCATGAAGGGGTTGGGTACTGAAGCTTTCTTT	CASMKGLGTEAFF
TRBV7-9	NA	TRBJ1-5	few	TGTGCCAGCAGCTTAGGGGGGAGCCAGCCCCAGCATTTT	CASSLGGSQPQHF
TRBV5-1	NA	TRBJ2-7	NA	TGCGCCAGCAGCGGTGACAGTTACGAGCAGTACTTC	CASSGDSYEQYF
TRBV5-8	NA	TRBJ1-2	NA	TGTGCCAGCAGCTTGGGTCTTCCCCTATCTAACTATGGCTACACCTTC	CASSLGLPLSNYGYTF
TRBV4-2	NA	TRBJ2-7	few	TGTGCCAGCAGCCAAGACTTGGAATCCGTCGGAAGCTACGAGCAGTACTTC	CASSQDLESVGSYEQYF
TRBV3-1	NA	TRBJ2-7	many	TGTGCCAGCAGCCAAGAGGGACATTTGGGCTACGAGCAGTACTTC	CASSQEGHLGYEQYF
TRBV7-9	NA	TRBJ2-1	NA	TGTGCCAGCAGCTTTCAGGGTGAGCAGTTCTTC	CASSFQGEQFF
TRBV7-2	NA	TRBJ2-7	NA	TGTGCCAGCAGCTTAGGCAGGTTATACGAGCAGTACTTC	CASSLGRLYEQYF
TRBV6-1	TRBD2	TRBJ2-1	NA	TGTGCCAGCACCCTGGGACTAGCGGCAGACAATGAGCAGTTCTTC	CASTLGLAADNEQFF
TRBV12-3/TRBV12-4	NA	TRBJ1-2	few	TGTGCCAGCAGTGGGACGGGATATGGCTACACCTTC	CASSGTGYGYTF
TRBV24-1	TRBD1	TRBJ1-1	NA	TGTGCCACCAGTGATTTGCAGGGGGCCCCCCTGAACACTGAAGCTTTCTTT	CATSDLQGAPLNTEAFF
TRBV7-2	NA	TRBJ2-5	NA	TGTGCCAGCAGCTTATTGAGTATCAATGAGCAGTACTTC	CASSLLSINEQYF